The 16 T cell receptor beta chains presented below share a single source sample, sequenced in a study of T cell responses to AZD1222 COVID-19 vaccine. Sequencing used immunoSEQ multiplex PCR; TCRdb keeps in-frame clones, though not all of them. The data show about 120,000 clones, 80% to 95% seen once. The starting material was peripheral blood, obtained on day 0 of AZD1222 vaccination. The receptors derive from an adult in good health.

The chain couples TRBV27 to TRBJ2-1, with 13 bases matching TRBD2. Germline trimming cut 5 bases from V and 4 bases from J; bases unmatched to any gene: 2. The germline CDR1 and CDR2 sequences are MNHEY and SMNVEV (reference sequence). CDR3 length equals 15 residues. The DNA of the CDR3 is TGTGCCAGCAGTCCGGGACTAGCGGGGTACAATGAGCAGTTCTTC. Translation gives CASSPGLAGYNEQFF.

This CDR3 reads CASSQTGGPINTEAFF. In nucleotides, the CDR3 is TGTGCCAGCAGCCAGACGGGGGGACCCATCAACACTGAAGCTTTCTTT. This rearrangement joins TRBV3-1 (or the pseudogene TRBV3-2) to TRBJ1-1, with D perhaps matching TRBD1 (5 bases). V was pared by 3 bases and J by 2 bases, with 16 bases between. CDR1 and CDR2 (germline): LGHDT, YNNKEL (reference sequence). The CDR3 is 16 residues long.

V is TRBV19 and J is TRBJ2-2; no firm D call. Germline V gene lookup returns CDR1 LNHDA and CDR2 SQIVND (reference sequence). The CDR3 is 13 residues long. V lost 6 bases to trimming and J lost 6 bases, with 11 bases between them. As DNA, the CDR3 is TGTGCCAGTAGAATTGGATCTTCCGGGGAGCTGTTTTTT. It translates to CASRIGSSGELFF.

The rearrangement links TRBV3-1 (or the pseudogene TRBV3-2) to TRBJ2-7; 12 bases align to TRBD2. The CDR3 spans 15 residues. Per the germline V gene, CDR1 is LGHDT and CDR2 is YNNKEL (reference sequence). J was trimmed by 2 bases and V by 6 bases; bases with no gene match: 5. In DNA, the CDR3 is TGTGCCAGCAGGACTAGCGGGAGTCCTACCTACGAGCAGTACTTC. It translates to CASRTSGSPTYEQYF.

Here the CDR3 reads CASSRDRGPEKLFF. The CDR3 coding sequence is TGTGCCAGCAGTCGCGACAGGGGGCCTGAAAAACTGTTTTTT. The J gene is TRBJ1-4, the V gene TRBV2; 10 bases line up with TRBD1. CDR3 size: 14 residues. Germline lookup yields CDR1 SNHLY and CDR2 FYNNEI. The J segment lost 7 bases and the V segment lost 5 bases, leaving 4 bases of the junction unmatched.

DNA for the CDR3: TGTGCCAGCAGTTACGCAGGGGATGGAAACACCATATATTTT. Translating it yields CASSYAGDGNTIYF. The chain uses TRBV6-5 and TRBJ1-3, with D possibly being TRBD1 (6 bases). The ends were cut back, 2 bases at V and 3 bases at J, with 8 bases in the middle. CDR1 is MNHEY, CDR2 SVGAGI, per germline. The CDR3 length is 14 residues.

The rearrangement uses TRBV3-1 (or the pseudogene TRBV3-2) and TRBJ1-5; 7 positions match TRBD1. Trimming cost V 4 bases and J 3 bases; bases outside gene matches: 9. Germline V lookup: CDR1 LGHDT, CDR2 YNNKEL (reference sequence). The CDR3 sequence is 16 residues long. In DNA form, the CDR3 reads TGTGCCAGCAGCCCGAAAAAGACAGGGAACAATCAGCCCCAGCATTTT. Residues: CASSPKKTGNNQPQHF.

V usage is TRBV7-2 and J usage is TRBJ2-2; tentatively, D is TRBD1 (6 bases). Germline CDR1 and CDR2: SGHTA and FQGNSA. Trimming cost V 4 bases and J 6 bases, with 9 bases left between them. The CDR3 extends over 13 amino acids. The CDR3 region has the DNA TGTGCCAGCAGCTACGAGGGGGCCGGGGAGCTGTTTTTT. Amino acid sequence: CASSYEGAGELFF.

The chain has TRBV10-3 and TRBJ1-1, with 8 bases that match TRBD1. This CDR3 is built from 17 residues. Trimming took 6 bases from V and 1 from J; bases not matched to a gene: 13. CDR1 ENHRY and CDR2 SYGVKD come from the germline V gene. The CDR3 DNA is TGTGCCATCAGCGCCATACCGGCGGGGACAGGGAACACTGAAGCTTTCTTT. Its protein product is CAISAIPAGTGNTEAFF.

This rearrangement joins TRBV19 to TRBJ1-3; D gene unclear. V lost 5 bases to trimming and J lost 2 bases, with 13 bases between them. CDR1 is LNHDA, CDR2 SQIVND, per germline (reference sequence). The CDR3 sequence is 15 residues long. The CDR3 reads CASSVRRPTGNTIYF. The CDR3 nucleotides read TGTGCCAGTAGTGTACGGCGACCTACTGGAAACACCATATATTTT.

V usage is TRBV7-9 and J usage is TRBJ1-1; maybe TRBD1 (6 bases). The germline V gene has CDR1 SEHNR and CDR2 FQNEAQ (reference sequence). The CDR3 loop spans 13 amino acids. The V end was cut by 2 bases, the J end by 8 bases, with 12 bases between. This CDR3 reads CASSLIPGTEAFF. The CDR3 coding sequence is TGTGCCAGCAGCTTAATCCCCGGGACAGAAGCTTTCTTT.

V gene TRBV28 combines with J gene TRBJ2-7, with D perhaps matching TRBD2 (6 bases). V shed 5 bases and J shed 0 bases, with 11 bases lying between them. The V gene's germline CDR1 is MDHEN and CDR2 SYDVKM. The CDR3 is made up of 14 amino acids. CDR3 in amino acids: CASSPGVHSYEQYF. Written as DNA, the CDR3 is TGTGCCAGCAGTCCGGGGGTGCACTCCTACGAGCAGTACTTC.

This clone appeared once. V and J are TRBV7-9 and TRBJ1-1; D not certain. This CDR3 region has 14 residues. Germline V CDR1 and CDR2: SEHNR, FQNEAQ (reference sequence). V lost 1 base and J 10 bases, leaving 16 bases between the germline ends. DNA for the CDR3: TGTGCCAGCAGCTTAGTAGGGTCAGCCCGCCTAGCTTTCTTT. This encodes CASSLVGSARLAFF.

The chain couples TRBV5-1 to TRBJ2-2; the match to TRBD2 covers 10 bases. The ends lost 3 bases at V and 9 bases at J; junction bases unmatched: 11. Per the germline V gene, CDR1 is SGHRS and CDR2 is YFSETQ. The CDR3 contains 16 residues. In DNA form, the CDR3 reads TGCGCCAGCAGCTCTCCAGGGACTAGCGAGCGAAGGGAGCTGTTTTTT. Its protein product is CASSSPGTSERRELFF. Full variable domain (outside the CDR3, taken from reference TRBV5-1 and TRBJ2-2): KAGVTQTPRYLIKTRGQQVTLSCSPISGHRSVSWYQQTPGQGLQFLFEYFSETQRNKGNFPGRFSGRQFSNSRSEMNVSTLELGDSALYLCASSSPGTSERRELFFGEGSRLTVL.

This chain connects TRBV5-1 to TRBJ1-1; no definite D call. CDR1 and CDR2 (germline): SGHRS, YFSETQ. The CDR3 spans 14 residues. The ends were cut back, 2 bases at V and 4 bases at J, with 12 bases in the middle. The CDR3 protein is CASSLALGGTEAFF. In DNA, the CDR3 is TGCGCCAGCAGCTTAGCCCTGGGAGGCACTGAAGCTTTCTTT. Complete variable domain (other parts from reference TRBV5-1 and TRBJ1-1): KAGVTQTPRYLIKTRGQQVTLSCSPISGHRSVSWYQQTPGQGLQFLFEYFSETQRNKGNFPGRFSGRQFSNSRSEMNVSTLELGDSALYLCASSLALGGTEAFFGQGTRLTVV.

The CDR3, as DNA: TGTGCCAGCAGGGAACCTACATCGTACCAAGAGACCCAGTACTTC. Amino acid sequence: CASREPTSYQETQYF. The rearrangement joins TRBV27 to TRBJ2-5, with D unresolved. V was cut by 6 bases and J by 0 bases, with 14 bases left in between. This CDR3 contains 15 residues. The V gene's germline CDR1 is MNHEY and CDR2 SMNVEV (reference sequence).